Below are 23 T cell receptor beta chains sequenced from a single sample in a study of T cells in Graves' hyperthyroidism and ophthalmopathy. Researchers took RNA transcripts and amplified the TCR beta CDR3 regions from them. The study used the HTBI primer set for a first-round RT-PCR of the TCR CDR3. From the multiplex PCR reads, TCRdb called clonotypes with MiXCR, one entry per CDR3 protein. The sample lists around 350,000 distinct CDR3 sequences; about 19% were seen once. Sequencing was done on a sample of blood. Source of these receptors: a woman between 18 and 30 years old with Graves' hyperthyroidism.

The sample holds many counts of this clonotype. The CDR3 region has the DNA TGTGCCAGCAGCTTATCGACTAGCGGGGGAGAGACCCAGTACTTC. Protein: CASSLSTSGGETQYF. The V and J genes are TRBV7-8 and TRBJ2-5, with TRBD2 matching over 12 bases. The CDR3 contains 15 residues. J lost 4 bases, V lost 2 bases, and 2 bases had no gene match. Germline CDR1 reads SGHVS; CDR2 reads FQNEAQ.

This clonotype has ten or more counts. V and J are TRBV6-7 and TRBJ1-5; D is unclear. TRBV6-7 is an open reading frame whose function is uncertain. V dropped 0 bases and J dropped 5 bases, with 11 bases sitting between them. This CDR3 region has 15 residues. The CDR3 nucleotides are TGTGCCAGCAGTTACTCGATGAGAGCGGATCAGCCCCAGCATTTT. Amino acid sequence: CASSYSMRADQPQHF.

At least ten counts were recorded for this clonotype. The CDR3 nucleotides read TGCAGTGGTTCGGGACAAACCTACGAGCAGTACTTC. Amino acid sequence: CSGSGQTYEQYF. This chain connects TRBV20-1 to TRBJ2-7, with a possible D match to TRBD1 (6 bases). The CDR3 is made up of 12 amino acids. Per the germline V gene, CDR1 is DFQATT and CDR2 is SNEGSKA (reference sequence). V dropped 7 bases and J dropped 2 bases, with 12 bases sitting between them.

This clonotype was seen ten or more times. The genes are TRBV29-1 and TRBJ2-7; weak D call: TRBD1 (7 bases). CDR1 and CDR2 from the germline V gene are SQVTM and ANQGSEA. V was shortened by 4 bases and J by 3 bases, with 13 bases between the two germline ends. CDR3 length equals 13 residues. The CDR3: CSVVSGGNYEQYF. CDR3 bases: TGCAGCGTTGTGTCAGGGGGGAACTACGAGCAGTACTTC.

This clonotype has a handful of counts. The chain links TRBV6-1 to TRBJ2-7, with D tentatively TRBD1 (7 bases). Germline lookup yields CDR1 MNHNS and CDR2 SASEGT. This CDR3 comprises 14 residues. The V gene lost 5 bases and the J gene lost 2 bases, with 13 bases spanning the gap. Here the CDR3 DNA reads TGTGCCAGCAGTACCCAGGGGGGCGCCTACGAGCAGTACTTC. Its protein product is CASSTQGGAYEQYF.

This clonotype was detected many times. V usage is TRBV2 and J usage is TRBJ2-7; D assignment may be TRBD1 or TRBD2 (5 bases each). From germline, CDR1 is SNHLY and CDR2 FYNNEI. This CDR3 contains 14 residues. V was trimmed by 6 bases and J by 2 bases, leaving 14 bases between them. In DNA, the CDR3 is TGTGCCAGCAGCGCCCGTGAGGGACCCTACGAGCAGTACTTC. Protein sequence: CASSAREGPYEQYF.

This clonotype has at least ten counts. Because the CDR3 is missing its conserved closing phenylalanine or tryptophan, this is likely a read error. The chain has TRBV20-1 and TRBJ2-5, with 9 nucleotides matching TRBD2. There are 16 residues in the CDR3. Per germline, CDR1 DFQATT and CDR2 SNEGSKA (reference sequence). V shed 4 bases, J shed 1 base, and the junction held 10 bases outside the gene matches. CDR3 sequence (DNA): TGCAGTGCTATAGCGTTGGCGGGGGGGCTCCAAGAGACCCAGTACTCC. Its protein product is CSAIALAGGLQETQYS.

This clonotype was seen repeatedly, ten times or more. The J gene is TRBJ1-2, the V gene TRBV27; D is possibly TRBD1 (5 bases). V was cut by 6 bases and J by 3 bases, with 14 bases left in between. This CDR3 is built from 14 residues. Germline assignment: CDR1 MNHEY and CDR2 SMNVEV (reference sequence). CDR3 residues: CASRLRGEDYGYTF. The DNA of the CDR3 is TGTGCCAGCAGATTAAGAGGGGAAGACTATGGCTACACCTTC.

This clonotype was seen repeatedly, ten times or more. The chain has TRBV6-1 and TRBJ2-5; D gene ambiguous. The CDR3 covers 13 residues. CDR1 MNHNS and CDR2 SASEGT come from the germline V gene. V was shortened by 2 bases and J by 5 bases, with 9 bases between the two germline ends. CDR3 protein: CASSERRSETQYF. The CDR3 region has the DNA TGTGCCAGCAGTGAAAGAAGGTCGGAGACCCAGTACTTC.

The sample holds many counts of this clonotype. This chain uses TRBV6-5 with TRBJ2-7, with 8 bases that match TRBD1. This CDR3 region has 16 residues. V dropped 4 bases and J dropped 0; count of bases not matched to a gene: 8. Per germline, CDR1 MNHEY and CDR2 SVGAGI. In nucleotides, the CDR3 is TGTGCCAGCAGTTTCACCGGGACAGGCTACTCCTACGAGCAGTACTTC. Residues: CASSFTGTGYSYEQYF.

The rearrangement uses TRBV19 and TRBJ2-2, with 10 nucleotides matching TRBD1. This CDR3 has 15 residues. Germline CDR1 reads LNHDA; CDR2 reads SQIVND (reference sequence). V lost 8 bases, J lost 6 bases, and 9 bases stayed unmatched. The CDR3 loop reads CASVRRQGASGELFF. CDR3 in DNA: TGTGCCAGTGTGAGAAGACAGGGGGCCTCCGGGGAGCTGTTTTTT. The complete variable domain, with remaining parts taken from reference TRBV19 and TRBJ2-2, reads DGGITQSPKYLFRKEGQNVTLSCEQNLNHDAMYWYRQDPGQGLRLIYYSQIVNDFQKGDIAEGYSVSREKKESFPLTVTSAQKNPTAFYLCASVRRQGASGELFFGEGSRLTVL.

The chain couples TRBV6-1 to TRBJ2-7; TRBD2 agrees at 9 bases. V trimming: 1 base; J trimming: 2 bases; junction bases outside the gene matches: 6. This CDR3 has 16 residues. Germline-derived CDR1 and CDR2 are MNHNS and SASEGT. The CDR3 spells CASSEGAGLATYEQYF. As DNA, the CDR3 is TGTGCCAGCAGTGAAGGAGCGGGACTAGCCACCTACGAGCAGTACTTC.

The chain combines TRBV12-5 with TRBJ1-1; D perhaps matches TRBD1 (5 bases). Germline CDR1 LGHNT, CDR2 FRNRAP. V lost 5 bases and J 8 bases, leaving 18 bases between the germline ends. The CDR3 contains 14 residues. The CDR3: CASGMRQRDGEAFF. CDR3 sequence (DNA): TGTGCTAGTGGTATGAGACAGCGAGATGGGGAAGCTTTCTTT.

This clonotype was counted a few times. The chain has TRBV18 and TRBJ1-1; D not certain. Germline V lookup: CDR1 KGHSH, CDR2 LQKENI. Trimming shortened V by 0 bases and J by 8 bases, and 10 bases separated the two germline ends. This CDR3 contains 13 residues. CDR3 sequence (DNA): TGTGCCAGCTCACCACCGACTCGAGGGGAAGCTTTCTTT. Translated, it gives CASSPPTRGEAFF.

This clonotype has more than one count but fewer than ten. Being one base from a much bigger clone, this may be a read error. The chain employs TRBV5-1 and TRBJ2-5, with TRBD2 matching 7 bases. CDR1 is SGHRS and CDR2 is YFSETQ in the germline V gene. The CDR3 covers 16 residues. Trimming took 3 bases from V and 0 from J; bases not matched to a gene: 8. CDR3 coding DNA: TGCGCCAGCAGCTCGGGGGACTACTCGTACCAAGAGACCCAGTACTTC. This sequence encodes CASSSGDYSYQETQYF.

The V gene is TRBV11-2, the J gene TRBJ1-1; TRBD1 matches 9 bases. The CDR3 is 14 residues long. Germline V gene lookup returns CDR1 SGHAT and CDR2 FQNNGV. V lost 2 bases, J lost 6 bases, and 4 bases stayed unmatched. CDR3 nucleotide sequence: TGTGCCAGCAGCTTAACAGGGGGCGGACCTGAAGCTTTCTTT. Protein sequence: CASSLTGGGPEAFF.

This clonotype was seen ten or more times. The chain uses TRBV2 and TRBJ2-5, with 7 bases that match TRBD2. The CDR3 contains 13 residues. Unmatched junction bases numbered 7, after V lost 7 bases and J lost 5 bases. Germline lookup yields CDR1 SNHLY and CDR2 FYNNEI. CDR3 coding DNA: TGTGCCAGCATTGGACTAGTATTGGAGACCCAGTACTTC. Protein product: CASIGLVLETQYF.

This clonotype was seen more than once but under ten times. The chain links TRBV3-1 to TRBJ1-1; D is unclear. The length of the CDR3 is 13 residues. Looked up from germline, CDR1 is LGHDT and CDR2 is YNNKEL (reference sequence). V lost 0 bases, J lost 7 bases, and 9 bases lay in between. The CDR3 nucleotides are TGTGCCAGCAGCCAAGATATGGGGAGTGAAGCTTTCTTT. This codes for CASSQDMGSEAFF.

This chain joins TRBV2 and TRBJ1-6, with 9 bases aligning to TRBD1. With 6 bases clipped from V and 4 bases from J, the junction kept 1 base outside the gene matches. Germline V lookup: CDR1 SNHLY, CDR2 FYNNEI. The CDR3 contains 14 residues. DNA for the CDR3: TGTGCCAGCAGAGGACAGGGGTATAATTCACCCCTCCACTTT. As protein: CASRGQGYNSPLHF.

Concerning this clonotype itself: Being one base from a much bigger clone, this may be a read error. V and J are TRBV10-3 and TRBJ1-5; D is possibly TRBD1 (6 bases). Trimming left V 6 bases short and J 5 bases short, with 14 bases between. Germline loops: CDR1 ENHRY, CDR2 SYGVKD. The CDR3 is 14 amino acids. CDR3 in DNA: TGTGCCATCAGGCCGGACAAGGGGGATCAGCCCCAGCATTTT. This gives the protein CAIRPDKGDQPQHF.

In this sample, this clonotype turned up many times. This chain joins TRBV4-2 and TRBJ1-2; possibly TRBD1 for D (5 bases). Trimming took 2 bases from V and 2 from J, leaving 12 bases between them. The CDR3 is made up of 15 amino acids. Germline CDR1 reads LGHNA; CDR2 reads YNFKEQ. The CDR3 bases are TGTGCCAGCAGCCAACCTGGGGACGGGAACTATGGCTACACCTTC. Residues: CASSQPGDGNYGYTF.

This clonotype was observed many times. The chain uses TRBV6-4 and TRBJ1-2; a weak D match, TRBD1 (5 bases). Germline V gives CDR1 MRHNA, CDR2 SNTAGT. CDR3 length equals 16 residues. Trimming took 4 bases from V and 6 from J, leaving 21 bases between them. The CDR3 nucleotides are TGTGCCAGCAGTGCGCTCGCCGGCGGTGAGGGGCATGGCTACACCTTC. This sequence encodes CASSALAGGEGHGYTF.

This clonotype has at least ten counts. V gene TRBV6-1 combines with J gene TRBJ2-7; D is undetermined. Germline lookup yields CDR1 MNHNS and CDR2 SASEGT. With 1 base removed from V and 5 bases from J, the gap between germline ends came to 15 bases. The CDR3 sequence is 15 residues long. CDR3 bases: TGTGCCAGCAGTGAAGAGGGCCAGTGGAACCACGAGCAGTACTTC. Encoded protein: CASSEEGQWNHEQYF.